The sequence of this T cell receptor (beta chain) was determined in a study of OX40 agonist ivuxolimab in advanced cancers. Whole-study context: Recorded diagnoses for dose-escalation patients were hepatocellular carcinoma, melanoma, renal cell or head and neck cancer. Findings and limits, study-wide: There were also nonresponders showing low normalized T-cell clonal expansion.

As for this clone: Its target is not known.

V trimming: 2 bases; J trimming: 6 bases; junction bases outside the gene matches: 16. The germline V gene encodes CDR1 LNHDA and CDR2 SQIVND (reference sequence). The CDR3 totals 18 residues. Assay: immunoSEQ multiplex PCR; the TCRdb copy retains only in-frame clones and omits some. The table shows 99,000 or so clones, with roughly 95% occurring only once. The sequence came from an adult with an advanced solid tumor such as melanoma, head and neck, liver or kidney cancer. The genes are TRBV19 and TRBJ1-1; 9 bases are shared with TRBD1. The specimen comprised CD4+ or CD8+ T cells sorted from blood, sampled in a trial of the OX40 agonist ivuxolimab. CDR3 bases: TGTGCCAGTAGTATACAAGTGGGACAGGGTAAAGGAGGCGCTGAAGCTTTCTTT. This sequence encodes CASSIQVGQGKGGAEAFF.